This paragraph covers one T cell receptor beta chain sequence. Its antigen is undetermined. These data originate in a study of molecular identifiers for immune sequencing clone quantification. Study-wide findings and caveats: Spiked Jurkat TCR RNA from one cell was reportedly detectable among around 1 million naive cells. Highly expanded clone sizes could be underestimated by identical TCR molecules that share a barcode.

Previously described methods and listed TCR primers were used for bulk TCR libraries. Using its own MiXCR run on the PCR reads, TCRdb lists one record per CDR3 protein. The table records a few hundred thousand distinct CDR3 sequences, roughly 24% of them present only once. Losses at the gene ends were 0 bases for V and 8 bases for J; bases not matched to a gene: 9. Germline V gives CDR1 DFQATT, CDR2 SNEGSKA (reference sequence). This CDR3 region has 16 residues. V usage is TRBV20-1 and J usage is TRBJ2-1; 11 bases fit TRBD2. Source material: naive CD8+ T cells from blood, with Jurkat cell RNA spiked in. Subset indicated: FACS-sorted CD8+CD4-CCR7+CD45RA+ naive T cells. The TCR sequence derives from a human donor in good health. Some libraries in this study had Jurkat cell RNA spiked in. CDR3 nucleotide sequence: TGCAGTGCTAGAGATGCTAGCGGGAGGAGGGGCTATGAGCAGTTCTTC. Translated, it gives CSARDASGRRGYEQFF.